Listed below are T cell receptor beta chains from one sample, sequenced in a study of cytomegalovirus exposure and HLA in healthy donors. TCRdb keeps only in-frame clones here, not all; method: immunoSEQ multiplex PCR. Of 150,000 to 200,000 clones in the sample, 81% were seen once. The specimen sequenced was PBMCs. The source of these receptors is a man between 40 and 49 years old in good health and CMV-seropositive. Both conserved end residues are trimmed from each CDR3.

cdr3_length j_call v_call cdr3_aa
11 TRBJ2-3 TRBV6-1 ASRDSSTDTQY
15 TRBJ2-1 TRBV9 ASSVGLAQRSYNEQF
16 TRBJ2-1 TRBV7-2 ASSLGTSGASSYNEQF
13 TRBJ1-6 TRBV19 ASRLRDSQTSPLH
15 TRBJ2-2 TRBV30 ATGPVRGYANTGELF
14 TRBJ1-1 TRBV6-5 ASSLLRTARGTEAF
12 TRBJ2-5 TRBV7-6 ASSSQRGKETQY
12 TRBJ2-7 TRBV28 ASSAPGQFYEQY
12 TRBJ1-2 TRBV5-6 ASSWDRVNYGYT
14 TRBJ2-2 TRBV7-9 ASSPWTSLNTGELF
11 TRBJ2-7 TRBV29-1 SVEGVGGYEQY
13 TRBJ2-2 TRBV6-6 ASRGTGPNTGELF
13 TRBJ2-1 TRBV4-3 ASSQDVAAYNEQF
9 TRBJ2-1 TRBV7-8 ASSRDNEQF
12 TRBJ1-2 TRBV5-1 ASSLVSANYGYT
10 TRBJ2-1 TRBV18 ASSPGGYEQF
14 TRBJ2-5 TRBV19 ASSNDRGVLQETQY
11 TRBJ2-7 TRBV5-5 ASSLGSTGMSY
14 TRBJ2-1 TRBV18 ASSPAPSGRASEQF
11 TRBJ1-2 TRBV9 ASSASGSHGYT
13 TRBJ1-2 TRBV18 ASSPPGHSNYGYT
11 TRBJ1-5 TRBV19 ASGTGEYKPQH
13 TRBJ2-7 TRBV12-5 ASGLVGNRGREQY
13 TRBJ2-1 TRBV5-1 ASSSAGGSYNEQF
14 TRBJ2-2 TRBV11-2 ASSQLLAGDGGELF
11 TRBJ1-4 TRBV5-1 ASSVRRYEKLF
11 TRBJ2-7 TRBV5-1 ASSLEQPYEQY
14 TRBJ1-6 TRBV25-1 ASSDPGQGADSPLH
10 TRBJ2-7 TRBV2 ASKETPYEQY
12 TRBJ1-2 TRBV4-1 ASSQHRTGWSYT
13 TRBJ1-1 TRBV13 ASSLGATVDTEAF